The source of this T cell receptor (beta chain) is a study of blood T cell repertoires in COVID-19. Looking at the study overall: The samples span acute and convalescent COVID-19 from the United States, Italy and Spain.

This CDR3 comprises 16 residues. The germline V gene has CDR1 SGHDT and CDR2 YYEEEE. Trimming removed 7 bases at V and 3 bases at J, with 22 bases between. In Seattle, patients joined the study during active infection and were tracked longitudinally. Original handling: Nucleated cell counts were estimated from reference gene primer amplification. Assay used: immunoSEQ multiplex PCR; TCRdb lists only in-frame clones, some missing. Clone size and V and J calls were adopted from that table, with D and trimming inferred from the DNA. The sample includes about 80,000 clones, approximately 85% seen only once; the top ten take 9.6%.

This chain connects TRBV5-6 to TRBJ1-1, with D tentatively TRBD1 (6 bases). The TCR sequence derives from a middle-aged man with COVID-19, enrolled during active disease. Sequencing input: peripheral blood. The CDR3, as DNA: TGTGCCAGCGCCATTGGGGGCTGGGGAAGGTACACTGAAGCTTTCTTT. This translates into CASAIGGWGRYTEAFF.